A single sample is the source of the 18 T cell receptor beta chains below, sequenced in a study of shared T cell receptors in the human thymus. The repertoire was sequenced with immunoSEQ multiplex PCR; TCRdb's copy has only in-frame clones and lacks some. The sample comprises about 660,000 clones, approximately 90% of which are singletons, and 0.008% to 0.011% rests with the top ten. These same data were also listed under a study on human thymus T cells.

Sequenced: thymocytes. All receptors derive from a boy under three years old with a congenital heart defect.

The chain combines TRBV6-1 with TRBJ2-7, with 9 bases lining up with TRBD1. CDR3 size: 14 residues. J lost 6 bases, V lost 2 bases, and 5 bases had no gene match. Germline V gene sequence: CDR1 MNHNS, CDR2 SASEGT. In DNA, the CDR3 is TGTGCCAGCAGTGAAAGAACAGGGGGCTGCGAGCAGTACTTC. Encoded protein: CASSERTGGCEQYF.

This rearrangement joins TRBV18 to TRBJ2-7; possibly TRBD1 for D (6 bases). The length of the CDR3 is 15 residues. Germline loops: CDR1 KGHSH, CDR2 LQKENI. Trimming took 0 bases from V and 4 from J, leaving 13 bases between them. The CDR3 is CASSPPFGQHYEQYF. The CDR3 region has the DNA TGTGCCAGCTCACCACCGTTCGGACAGCATTACGAGCAGTACTTC.

The chain links TRBV28 to TRBJ2-2; D possibly corresponds to TRBD2 (5 bases). The CDR3 is made up of 17 amino acids. Trimming took 6 bases from V and 0 from J, leaving 17 bases between them. Germline CDR1 is MDHEN and CDR2 is SYDVKM. The CDR3 sequence: CASSAPPSSANTGELFF. Written as DNA, the CDR3 is TGTGCCAGCAGCGCTCCACCTAGCAGCGCGAACACCGGGGAGCTGTTTTTT.

As concerns this clone: Other DNA sequences in this sample translate to the same CDR3. This chain links TRBV4-2 with TRBJ2-3; 12 bases map to TRBD2. This CDR3 is 15 amino acids long. CDR1 LGHNA and CDR2 YNFKEQ come from the germline V gene. Trimming cost V 4 bases and J 3 bases; bases outside gene matches: 2. CDR3 in DNA: TGTGCCAGCAGCCCGACTAGCGGGAGTACAGATACGCAGTATTTT. It translates to CASSPTSGSTDTQYF.

The chain combines TRBV6-5 with TRBJ1-2; 7 nucleotides agree with TRBD1. J lost 7 bases, V lost 10 bases, and 9 bases had no gene match. Germline assignment: CDR1 MNHEY and CDR2 SVGAGI. The CDR3 sequence is 12 residues long. CDR3 protein: CATAQGVGGYTF. The CDR3 DNA reads as TGTGCCACCGCCCAGGGGGTGGGTGGCTACACCTTC.

This chain links TRBV9 with TRBJ2-3; TRBD2 agrees at 9 bases. V lost 0 bases and J lost 6; bases outside the gene matches: 8. This CDR3 comprises 16 residues. Germline values: CDR1 SGDLS, CDR2 YYNGEE. The CDR3 DNA follows: TGTGCCAGCAGCGTAGTGGGTAGCGGGAGTGTTGATACGCAGTATTTT. Its translation is CASSVVGSGSVDTQYF.

The J gene is TRBJ2-7, the V gene TRBV30; maybe TRBD2 (6 bases). CDR1 is GTSNPN and CDR2 is SVGIG in the germline V gene (reference sequence). V was trimmed by 0 bases and J by 2 bases, leaving 17 bases between them. This CDR3 is built from 16 residues. DNA for the CDR3: TGTGCCTGGAGTGTAAAGGGTAGCGGCATACCCTACGAGCAGTACTTC. It yields the protein CAWSVKGSGIPYEQYF.

This chain connects TRBV11-2 to TRBJ2-1; 9 bases line up with TRBD2. The CDR3 runs 13 residues. Trimming cost V 5 bases and J 14 bases; bases outside gene matches: 10. Germline V CDR1 and CDR2: SGHAT, FQNNGV. The CDR3 DNA reads TGTGCCAGCAGCCCGCGGGGGTCTAGCGGGGAGTTCTTC. As protein: CASSPRGSSGEFF.

This chain uses TRBV28 with TRBJ2-1; D not resolved. Germline V gene sequence: CDR1 MDHEN, CDR2 SYDVKM. The germline V and J ends were trimmed by 6 bases and 2 bases, with 14 bases remaining between them. The CDR3 sequence is 15 residues long. CDR3 DNA: TGTGCCAGCAGCCCGAAGCGTTGGACCTACAATGAGCAGTTCTTC. Residues: CASSPKRWTYNEQFF.

The genes are TRBV4-2 and TRBJ1-1; no clear D. Trimming stripped 4 bases from V and 2 bases from J, with 14 bases between. CDR3 length: 15 amino acids. Germline-derived CDR1 and CDR2 are LGHNA and YNFKEQ. Written as DNA, the CDR3 is TGTGCCAGCAGCCCTCCGGGGATCCCAAACACTGAAGCTTTCTTT. It yields the protein CASSPPGIPNTEAFF.

The J gene is TRBJ1-2, the V gene TRBV27; D might be TRBD1 (5 bases). Germline CDR1 and CDR2: MNHEY and SMNVEV (reference sequence). The CDR3 totals 17 residues. V shed 5 bases and J shed 4 bases, with 23 bases lying between them. The DNA of the CDR3 is TGTGCCAGCAGTACTAACCCGACAGCCTCTACCCCCTATGGCTACACCTTC. This sequence encodes CASSTNPTASTPYGYTF.

The rearrangement links TRBV4-1 to TRBJ2-5; TRBD2 matches 8 bases. The germline V gene encodes CDR1 MGHRA and CDR2 YSYEKL. This CDR3 spans 16 amino acids. V was pared by 1 base and J by 5 bases, with 9 bases of the junction left unmatched. CDR3 protein: CASSQGIAGTRETQYF. CDR3 nucleotides: TGCGCCAGCAGCCAAGGAATAGCGGGGACCAGGGAGACCCAGTACTTC.

The chain couples TRBV25-1 to TRBJ1-2, with D possibly being TRBD1 (5 bases). Trimming removed 7 bases from V and 7 bases from J, with 13 bases in between. Germline V gene lookup returns CDR1 MGHDK and CDR2 SYGVNS. The CDR3 runs 12 residues. In DNA form, the CDR3 reads TGTGCCAGCACCAAAGGAGGGGTTGGCTACACCTTC. Encoded protein: CASTKGGVGYTF.

The gene calls are TRBV19 and TRBJ2-3, with 16 bases that match TRBD2. In germline, CDR1 is LNHDA, CDR2 SQIVND (reference sequence). V was clipped by 3 bases and J by 3 bases; unmatched bases: 15. The CDR3 length is 21 residues. The CDR3 bases are TGTGCCAGTAGTATTGGTACACCGGGACTAGCGGGAGGGAGGGGGACAGATACGCAGTATTTT. Residues: CASSIGTPGLAGGRGTDTQYF.

V usage is TRBV11-2 and J usage is TRBJ2-1, with TRBD2 identical over 16 bases. Germline V gives CDR1 SGHAT, CDR2 FQNNGV. Losses at the gene ends were 5 bases for V and 1 base for J; bases not matched to a gene: 8. This CDR3 has 19 residues. The CDR3 loop is CASSPGLAGGPLSYNEQFF. In nucleotides, the CDR3 is TGTGCCAGCAGCCCGGGACTAGCGGGAGGGCCCTTATCCTACAATGAGCAGTTCTTC.

This clone appeared a few times. This chain links TRBV19 with TRBJ1-3; unclear D gene. Trimming took 10 bases from V and 7 from J, leaving 17 bases between them. Germline V lookup: CDR1 LNHDA, CDR2 SQIVND (reference sequence). This CDR3 is 13 amino acids long. The DNA of the CDR3 is TGTGCCACCACCGGCGGAGATGGGAACACCATATATTTT. Its translation is CATTGGDGNTIYF.

The chain joins TRBV21-1 to TRBJ1-1; the DNA was not compared with TRBD1, the D call given in the table. TRBV21-1 has pseudogene status. The CDR3 runs to 20 residues. Here the CDR3 DNA reads TGTGCCAGCAGACCGGGTTTGAGGGACAGGGGGCGCGGAGTGAACACTGAAGCTTTCTTT. Residues: CASRPGLRDRGRGVNTEAFF.

The chain combines TRBV14 with TRBJ2-7, with D unclear. Germline V gene lookup returns CDR1 SGHDN and CDR2 FVKESK. CDR3 size: 15 residues. Trimming shortened V by 4 bases and J by 2 bases, and 15 bases separated the two germline ends. This CDR3 is CASSPRGATPYEQYF. In nucleotides, the CDR3 is TGTGCCAGCAGCCCCCGCGGAGCGACCCCCTACGAGCAGTACTTC.